Each of the 9 T cell receptor beta chains below was sequenced from the same sample in a study of T cell responses to AZD1222 COVID-19 vaccine. Profiling relied on immunoSEQ multiplex PCR, and the TCRdb table lists in-frame clones only, not all of them. The sample includes just under 85,000 clones, approximately 87% of them seen just once. Sequenced material: peripheral blood, taken on day 0 of AZD1222 vaccination. Every receptor here comes from an adult in good health.

This rearrangement joins TRBV27 to TRBJ1-1, with D possibly being TRBD1 (6 bases). The CDR3 runs to 15 residues. The V end lost 2 bases, the J end lost 0 bases, and 10 bases lay between the germline ends. CDR1 MNHEY and CDR2 SMNVEV come from the germline V gene (reference sequence). CDR3 protein: CASSLLNRVNTEAFF. Written as DNA, the CDR3 is TGTGCCAGCAGTTTACTTAACAGGGTGAACACTGAAGCTTTCTTT.

This clone was recorded a few times. The V and J genes are TRBV10-2 and TRBJ2-3, with 7 bases lining up with TRBD2. Losses at the gene ends were 7 bases for V and 1 base for J; bases not matched to a gene: 5. Germline V gene sequence: CDR1 WSHSY, CDR2 SAAADI. The CDR3 extends over 14 amino acids. The CDR3: CASIRGVGTDTQYF. The DNA for the CDR3 is TGCGCCAGCATCCGGGGGGTCGGCACAGATACGCAGTATTTT.

The chain has TRBV7-2 and TRBJ1-2; D uncertain. Trimming took off 3 bases at V and 1 base at J, with 6 bases between the two ends. The V gene's germline CDR1 is SGHTA and CDR2 FQGNSA. The CDR3 extends over 13 amino acids. The CDR3 here is CASSFDHNYGYTF. CDR3 in DNA: TGTGCCAGCAGCTTCGATCATAACTATGGCTACACCTTC.

The chain combines TRBV7-6 with TRBJ2-2; the match to TRBD2 covers 10 bases. Germline V gives CDR1 SGHVS, CDR2 FNYEAQ. CDR3 length: 17 amino acids. After removal of 1 base from V and 7 bases from J, the junction contained 9 bases not matched to a gene. The CDR3 DNA sequence: TGTGCCAGCAGCTTAGATCGGGCTAGCGGGAGATACGGGGAGCTGTTTTTT. Protein product: CASSLDRASGRYGELFF.

The V call is TRBV25-1, the J call TRBJ1-5; unclear D gene. CDR3 size: 13 residues. Trimming shortened V by 4 bases and J by 5 bases, and 9 bases separated the two germline ends. Per the germline V gene, CDR1 is MGHDK and CDR2 is SYGVNS. The CDR3 loop is CASSVRDDQPQHF. The CDR3 DNA reads as TGTGCCAGCAGTGTGAGGGATGATCAGCCCCAGCATTTT.

The chain recombines TRBV5-4 with TRBJ2-1, with TRBD2 matching over 8 bases. The V segment lost 4 bases and the J segment 6 bases; nucleotides outside the gene matches: 3. This CDR3 has 13 amino acids. Germline loops: CDR1 SGHNT, CDR2 YYREEE (reference sequence). The CDR3 loop reads CASSLGTSNEQFF. The CDR3 DNA sequence: TGTGCCAGCAGCCTGGGGACTAGCAATGAGCAGTTCTTC.

This chain uses TRBV6-6 with TRBJ2-2; tentative D call: TRBD2 (5 bases). The CDR3 has 16 residues. The germline V and J ends were trimmed by 6 bases and 4 bases, with 18 bases remaining between them. Germline CDR1 MNHNY, CDR2 SVGAGI (reference sequence). The CDR3 here is CASRSAGVFGTGELFF. CDR3 in DNA: TGTGCCAGCAGATCCGCCGGGGTATTTGGCACCGGGGAGCTGTTTTTT.

V gene TRBV6-5 combines with J gene TRBJ2-7; D unclear. This CDR3 contains 14 residues. The germline gives CDR1 MNHEY, CDR2 SVGAGI. Trimming left V 8 bases short and J 0 bases short, with 14 bases between. CDR3: CASSSDYYSYEQYF. CDR3 sequence (DNA): TGTGCCAGCTCGAGTGATTACTACTCCTACGAGCAGTACTTC.

The chain is built from TRBV2 and TRBJ1-5; D unresolved. The CDR3 runs 14 residues. V lost 8 bases and J 2 bases, leaving 13 bases between the germline ends. Germline loops: CDR1 SNHLY, CDR2 FYNNEI. CDR3 amino acids: CASLTEAGNQPQHF. CDR3 bases: TGTGCCAGCCTAACTGAGGCCGGCAATCAGCCCCAGCATTTT.